This T cell receptor beta chain was obtained from a study of blood T cell repertoires in COVID-19. On the study more broadly: Samples representing acute and convalescent COVID-19 were sourced from the United States, Italy and Spain. Sample material is recorded as cDNA or gDNA derived from T cells, B-cell-depleted T cells, or PBMCs.

This CDR3 region has 15 residues. In germline, CDR1 is MDHEN, CDR2 SYDVKM. Trimming left V 3 bases short and J 3 bases short, with 13 bases between. Per the original methods: Amplifying reference gene primers gave estimates of nucleated cell counts. Sequencing used immunoSEQ multiplex PCR; TCRdb keeps in-frame clones, though not all of them. V, J and clone size reflect that table, while D and trimming were determined from the DNA. The table has some 340,000 clones, over 70% seen once; the top ten hold 2.5% to 3%. The genes are TRBV28 and TRBJ2-3; D remains ambiguous. The sample taken for sequencing was peripheral blood. The TCR sequence derives from a man aged 25 to 40 with active or convalescent COVID-19. DNA of the CDR3: TGTGCCAGCAGTTTTCTCCAGAGCGAGACAGATACGCAGTATTTT. Its protein is CASSFLQSETDTQYF.